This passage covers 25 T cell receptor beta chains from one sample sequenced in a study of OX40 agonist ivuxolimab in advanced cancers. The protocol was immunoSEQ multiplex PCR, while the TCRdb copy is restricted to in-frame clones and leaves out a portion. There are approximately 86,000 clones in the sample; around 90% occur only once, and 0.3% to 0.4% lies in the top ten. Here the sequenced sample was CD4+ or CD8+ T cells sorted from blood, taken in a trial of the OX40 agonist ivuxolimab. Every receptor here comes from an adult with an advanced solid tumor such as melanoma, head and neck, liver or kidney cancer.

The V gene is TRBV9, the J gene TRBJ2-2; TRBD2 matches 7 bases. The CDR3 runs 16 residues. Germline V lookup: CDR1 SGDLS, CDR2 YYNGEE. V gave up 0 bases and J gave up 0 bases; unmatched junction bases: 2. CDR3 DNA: TGTGCCAGCAGCGTAGAACTAGCGTCGAACACCGGGGAGCTGTTTTTT. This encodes CASSVELASNTGELFF.

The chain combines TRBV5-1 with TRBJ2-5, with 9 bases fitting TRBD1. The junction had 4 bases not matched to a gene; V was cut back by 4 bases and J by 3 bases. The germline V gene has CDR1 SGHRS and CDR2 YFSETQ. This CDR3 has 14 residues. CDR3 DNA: TGCGCCAGCAGCCGACAGGGGGATGAAGAGACCCAGTACTTC. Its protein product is CASSRQGDEETQYF.

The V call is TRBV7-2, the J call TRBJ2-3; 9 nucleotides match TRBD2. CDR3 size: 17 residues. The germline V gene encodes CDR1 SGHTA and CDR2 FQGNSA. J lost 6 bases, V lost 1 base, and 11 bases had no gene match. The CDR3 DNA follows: TGTGCCAGCAGCTTAGGATCCCTAGCGGGATTTGCTGATACGCAGTATTTT. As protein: CASSLGSLAGFADTQYF.

The CDR3 nucleotides read TGTGCCAGCAGCTTAAGAGCGGCGAACACCGGGGAGCTGTTTTTT. Its protein is CASSLRAANTGELFF. J is TRBJ2-2 and V is TRBV7-6, with D perhaps matching TRBD2 (5 bases). Trimming removed 2 bases from V and 0 bases from J, with 7 bases in between. Per the germline V gene, CDR1 is SGHVS and CDR2 is FNYEAQ. CDR3 length: 15 amino acids.

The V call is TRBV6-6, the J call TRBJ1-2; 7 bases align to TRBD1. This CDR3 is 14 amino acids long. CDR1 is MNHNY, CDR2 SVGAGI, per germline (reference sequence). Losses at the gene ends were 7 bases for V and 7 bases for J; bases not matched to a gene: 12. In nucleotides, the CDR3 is TGTGCCAGCAAAAAGGGGAGGGGGCGCGGTGGCTACACCTTC. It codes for CASKKGRGRGGYTF.

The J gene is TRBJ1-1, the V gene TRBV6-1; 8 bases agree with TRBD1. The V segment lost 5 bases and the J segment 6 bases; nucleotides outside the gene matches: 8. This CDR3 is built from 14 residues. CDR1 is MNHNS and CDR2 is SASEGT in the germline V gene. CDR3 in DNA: TGTGCCAGCAGTACAATTCAGGGGGCCTCTGAAGCTTTCTTT. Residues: CASSTIQGASEAFF.

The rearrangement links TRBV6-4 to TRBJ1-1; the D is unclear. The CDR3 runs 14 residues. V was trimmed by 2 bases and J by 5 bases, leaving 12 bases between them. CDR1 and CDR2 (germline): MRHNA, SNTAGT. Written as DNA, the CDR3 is TGTGCCAGCAGTGACGGGAGCTGGAGGACTGAAGCTTTCTTT. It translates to CASSDGSWRTEAFF.

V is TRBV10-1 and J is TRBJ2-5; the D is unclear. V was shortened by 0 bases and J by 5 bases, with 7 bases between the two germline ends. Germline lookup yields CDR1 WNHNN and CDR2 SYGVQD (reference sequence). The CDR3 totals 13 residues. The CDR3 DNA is TGCGCCAGCAGTGAGTCGAGTCGGGAGACCCAGTACTTC. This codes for CASSESSRETQYF.

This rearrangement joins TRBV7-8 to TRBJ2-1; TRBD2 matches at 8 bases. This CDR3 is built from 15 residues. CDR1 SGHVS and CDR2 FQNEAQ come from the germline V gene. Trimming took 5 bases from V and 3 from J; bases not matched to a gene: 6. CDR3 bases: TGTGCCAGCAGCGCAAGCGGGAGATTCTACAATGAGCAGTTCTTC. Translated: CASSASGRFYNEQFF.

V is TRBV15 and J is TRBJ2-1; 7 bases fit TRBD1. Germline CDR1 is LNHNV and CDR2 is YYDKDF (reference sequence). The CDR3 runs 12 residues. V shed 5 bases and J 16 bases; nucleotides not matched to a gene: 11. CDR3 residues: CATSRYRGAFFF. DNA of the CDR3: TGTGCCACCAGCCGATACAGGGGAGCCTTCTTCTTC.

CDR3 DNA sequence: TGTGCCAGCAGCTCTGACAGGGTAGGGGACGAGCAGTACTTC. The encoded protein is CASSSDRVGDEQYF. This sequence joins TRBV11-1 and TRBJ2-7; 7 nucleotides line up with TRBD1. There are 14 residues in the CDR3. The trim removed 4 bases at V and 5 bases at J, leaving 8 bases unmatched. Germline V lookup: CDR1 SGHAT, CDR2 FQDESV (reference sequence).

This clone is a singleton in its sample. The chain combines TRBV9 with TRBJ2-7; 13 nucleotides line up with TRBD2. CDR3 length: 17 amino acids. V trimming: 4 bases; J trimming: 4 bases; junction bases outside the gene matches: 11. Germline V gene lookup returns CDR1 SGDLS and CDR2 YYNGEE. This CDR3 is CASSPGTSGTARYEQYF. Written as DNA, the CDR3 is TGTGCCAGCAGCCCGGGGACTAGCGGGACCGCGAGATACGAGCAGTACTTC.

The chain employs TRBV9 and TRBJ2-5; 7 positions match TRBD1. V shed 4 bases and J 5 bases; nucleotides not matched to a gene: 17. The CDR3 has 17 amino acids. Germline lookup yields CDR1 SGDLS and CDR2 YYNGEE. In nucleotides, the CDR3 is TGTGCCAGCAGCCCCGGAGCCCTTAGACAGGGTCGTGAGACCCAGTACTTC. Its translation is CASSPGALRQGRETQYF.

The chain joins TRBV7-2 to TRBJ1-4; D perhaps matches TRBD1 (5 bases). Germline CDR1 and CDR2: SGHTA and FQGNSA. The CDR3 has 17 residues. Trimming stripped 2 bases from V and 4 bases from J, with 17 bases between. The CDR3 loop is CASSLRPQGSGNEKLFF. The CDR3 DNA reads TGTGCCAGCAGCTTAAGGCCTCAGGGCTCGGGTAATGAAAAACTGTTTTTT.

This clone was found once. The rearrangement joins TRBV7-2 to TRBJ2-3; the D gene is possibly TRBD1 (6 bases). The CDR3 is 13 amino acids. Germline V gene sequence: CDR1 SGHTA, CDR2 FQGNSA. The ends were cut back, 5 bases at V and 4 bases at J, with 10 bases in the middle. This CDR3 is CASSLPGADTQYF. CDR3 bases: TGTGCCAGCAGCCTTCCAGGGGCAGATACGCAGTATTTT.

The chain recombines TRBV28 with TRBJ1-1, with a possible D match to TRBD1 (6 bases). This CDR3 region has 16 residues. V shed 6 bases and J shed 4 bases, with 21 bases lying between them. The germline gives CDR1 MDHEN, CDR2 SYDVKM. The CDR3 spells CASSAPLGGGGTEAFF. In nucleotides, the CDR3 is TGTGCCAGCAGCGCACCTCTTGGAGGGGGGGGCACTGAAGCTTTCTTT. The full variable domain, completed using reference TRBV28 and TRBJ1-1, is DVKVTQSSRYLVKRTGEKVFLECVQDMDHENMFWYRQDPGLGLRLIYFSYDVKMKEKGDIPEGYSVSREKKERFSLILESASTNQTSMYLCASSAPLGGGGTEAFFGQGTRLTVV.

The DNA for the CDR3 is TGCGCCAGCAGCTTAAGGGGACAGGGGAACACTGAAGCTTTCTTT. Amino acids: CASSLRGQGNTEAFF. The gene calls are TRBV5-1 and TRBJ1-1; 9 bases match TRBD1. This CDR3 has 15 amino acids. Losses at the gene ends were 2 bases for V and 1 base for J; bases not matched to a gene: 3. CDR1 SGHRS and CDR2 YFSETQ come from the germline V gene.

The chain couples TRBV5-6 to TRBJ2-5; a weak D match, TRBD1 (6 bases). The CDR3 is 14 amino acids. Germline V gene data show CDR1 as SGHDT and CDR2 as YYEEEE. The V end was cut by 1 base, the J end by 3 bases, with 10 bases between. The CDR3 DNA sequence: TGTGCCAGCAGCTTGAGGGCAGGGGAAGAGACCCAGTACTTC. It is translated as CASSLRAGEETQYF.

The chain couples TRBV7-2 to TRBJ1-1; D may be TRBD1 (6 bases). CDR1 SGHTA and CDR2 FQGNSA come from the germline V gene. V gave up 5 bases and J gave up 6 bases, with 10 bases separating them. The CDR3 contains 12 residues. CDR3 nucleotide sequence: TGTGCCAGCAGCCTTCGGACAGCTGAAGCTTTCTTT. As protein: CASSLRTAEAFF.

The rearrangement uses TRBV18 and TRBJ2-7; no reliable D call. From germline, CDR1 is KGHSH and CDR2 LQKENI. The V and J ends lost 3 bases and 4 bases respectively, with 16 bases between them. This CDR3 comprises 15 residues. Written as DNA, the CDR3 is TGTGCCAGCTCACCTCAAGGTAACAGCCAATACGAGCAGTACTTC. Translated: CASSPQGNSQYEQYF.

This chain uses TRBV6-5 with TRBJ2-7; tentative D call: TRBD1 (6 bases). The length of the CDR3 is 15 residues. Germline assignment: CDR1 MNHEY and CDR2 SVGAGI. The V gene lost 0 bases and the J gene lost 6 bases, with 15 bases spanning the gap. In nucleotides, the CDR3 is TGTGCCAGCAGTTACTCGGGGGACATGGCGACCGAGCAGTACTTC. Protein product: CASSYSGDMATEQYF.

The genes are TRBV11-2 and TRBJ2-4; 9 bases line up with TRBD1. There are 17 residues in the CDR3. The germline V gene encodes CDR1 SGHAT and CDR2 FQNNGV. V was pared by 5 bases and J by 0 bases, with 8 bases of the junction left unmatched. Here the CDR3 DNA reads TGTGCCAGCAGCCCGGCCGGGACAGGGCAAGCCAAAAACATTCAGTACTTC. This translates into CASSPAGTGQAKNIQYF.

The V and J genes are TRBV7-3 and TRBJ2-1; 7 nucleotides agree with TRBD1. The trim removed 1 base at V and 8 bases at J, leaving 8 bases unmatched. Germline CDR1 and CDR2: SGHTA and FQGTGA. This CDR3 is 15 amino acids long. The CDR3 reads CASSLRQGGGYEQFF. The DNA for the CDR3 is TGTGCCAGCAGCTTAAGACAGGGCGGCGGATATGAGCAGTTCTTC.

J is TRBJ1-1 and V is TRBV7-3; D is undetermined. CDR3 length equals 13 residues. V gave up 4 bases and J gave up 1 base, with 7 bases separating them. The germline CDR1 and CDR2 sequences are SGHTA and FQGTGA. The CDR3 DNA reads TGTGCCAGCAGCTCGCCCCAGAACACTGAAGCTTTCTTT. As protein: CASSSPQNTEAFF.

The CDR3 loop is CASSPLGDRGSGANVLTF. CDR3 sequence (DNA): TGTGCCAGCTCACCATTAGGGGACAGGGGCTCTGGGGCCAACGTCCTGACTTTC. The chain links TRBV18 to TRBJ2-6; 10 bases match TRBD1. Germline V gene data show CDR1 as KGHSH and CDR2 as LQKENI. The V segment lost 2 bases and the J segment 0 bases; nucleotides outside the gene matches: 4. The CDR3 has 18 residues.